This T cell receptor beta chain was captured in a study of Ad26.COV2.S vaccination and SARS-CoV-2 variants. Study information: In the study, Ad26.COV2.S was injected intramuscularly once, or twice 56 days apart.

Assay used: immunoSEQ multiplex PCR; TCRdb lists only in-frame clones, some missing. The repertoire includes roughly 450,000 clones, 80% to 95% of them detected once, and 9% to 15% sits in the top ten. This clone was observed once. The antigen is unknown. Points from the study as a whole: Overall T cell responses may have been underestimated by the analyses of TCR breadth and depth.

The treatment is: roughly 19 received Ad26.COV2.S at low or high dose, single or two shots; a few received placebo; per-sample allocation not given. Vaccine and placebo recipients were sampled on day 63 after the first injection. The CDR3 is made up of 14 amino acids. After removal of 4 bases from V and 7 bases from J, the junction contained 8 bases not matched to a gene. Germline values: CDR1 GTSNPN, CDR2 SVGIG (reference sequence). The specimen was peripheral blood, collected in a trial of Ad26.COV2.S vaccine versus placebo. The chain joins TRBV30 to TRBJ1-4; 8 bases agree with TRBD1. The sequence was collected from a person between 18 and 65 years old who received the Ad26.COV2.S COVID-19 vaccine or a placebo. CDR3 sequence reads: CAWTPGTGREKLFF. CDR3 sequence (DNA): TGTGCCTGGACCCCCGGGACAGGCCGTGAAAAACTGTTTTTT.